Included here is one T cell receptor (beta chain) sequence, with context. Its antigen is not identified. The repertoire was sequenced with immunoSEQ multiplex PCR; TCRdb's copy has only in-frame clones and lacks some. The sample consists of approximately 30,000 clones, over 85% of them appearing once. Samples were taken several times over chemoradiotherapy. This specimen comes from a study of chemoradiotherapy in HPV16-positive cancers. About the research overall: Functional T-cell assays on two HPV16-positive patients' cells defined candidate HPV-specific clones and common TCR motifs.

Study conclusions and caveats: In HPV16-positive patients, HPV-responsive T-cell expansion tracked better recurrence-free survival.

The clonotype was recovered from a human donor with HPV-associated anogenital cancer. The specimen was blood, collected from a patient who underwent chemoradiotherapy.

The CDR3 sequence is CATSPEGSGSNEQFF. DNA of the CDR3: TGTGCCACCAGCCCCGAGGGGAGCGGAAGCAATGAGCAGTTCTTC. The chain couples TRBV15 to TRBJ2-1; D may match TRBD1 or TRBD2 (5 bases each). In germline, CDR1 is LNHNV, CDR2 YYDKDF (reference sequence). This CDR3 comprises 15 residues. With 5 bases removed from V and 6 bases from J, the gap between germline ends came to 17 bases.